The next 5 T cell receptor beta chains were all read from a single sample in a study of read filtering for tumor transcriptome and immune sequencing. This library used approximately 370 ng RNA and molecular barcoded adaptors spanning alpha/delta and beta/gamma chains. One entry per CDR3 protein, called by TCRdb with MiXCR from the reads. The table records about 62,000 distinct CDR3 sequences, roughly 18% of them present only once. The sample consisted of a population of CD138-negative cells sorted from bone marrow. Receptors were obtained from a donor aged 40 or over with multiple myeloma.

This clonotype was seen many times. The V gene is TRBV6-5, the J gene TRBJ1-2; 9 positions agree with TRBD1. CDR1 MNHEY and CDR2 SVGAGI come from the germline V gene. CDR3 length equals 14 residues. V lost 6 bases and J lost 6; bases outside the gene matches: 8. The DNA for the CDR3 is TGTGCCAGCAGACCTACAGGGGGCGGGGATGGCTACACCTTC. As protein: CASRPTGGGDGYTF.

By frequency in the sample, this clonotype is medium-sized. The chain employs TRBV28 and TRBJ2-1; TRBD2 aligns across 13 bases. Germline lookup yields CDR1 MDHEN and CDR2 SYDVKM. The CDR3 totals 14 residues. Unmatched junction bases numbered 3, after V lost 4 bases and J lost 9 bases. CDR3 in DNA: TGTGCCAGCAGTTGGACTAGCGGGAGCTTTGAGCAGTTCTTC. This gives the protein CASSWTSGSFEQFF.

In this sample, this clonotype turned up many times. The chain links TRBV27 to TRBJ1-5; 8 bases map to TRBD1. Germline values: CDR1 MNHEY, CDR2 SMNVEV (reference sequence). V shed 5 bases and J 0 bases; nucleotides not matched to a gene: 6. The CDR3 loop spans 16 amino acids. CDR3 residues: CASSPRTGTSNQPQHF. In nucleotides, the CDR3 is TGTGCCAGCAGTCCTCGGACAGGGACTAGCAATCAGCCCCAGCATTTT.

This chain uses TRBV7-2 with TRBJ2-5; 13 bases fit TRBD2. The V segment lost 4 bases and the J segment 5 bases; nucleotides outside the gene matches: 4. This CDR3 comprises 15 residues. Germline-derived CDR1 and CDR2 are SGHTA and FQGNSA. CDR3 amino acids: CASSSGLAGVETQYF. In nucleotides, the CDR3 is TGTGCCAGCAGCTCAGGACTAGCGGGGGTGGAGACCCAGTACTTC.

In its sample, this clonotype was seen many times. At one end the junction does not follow the germline gene, possibly because of a read error. The chain links TRBV5-1 to TRBJ2-7; D perhaps matches TRBD2 (5 bases). The CDR3 totals 13 residues. Germline lookup yields CDR1 SGHRS and CDR2 YFSETQ. CDR3: CVSRPNQGSEQYF. The CDR3 DNA follows: TGCGTCAGCAGGCCCAATCAAGGGAGCGAGCAGTACTTC.